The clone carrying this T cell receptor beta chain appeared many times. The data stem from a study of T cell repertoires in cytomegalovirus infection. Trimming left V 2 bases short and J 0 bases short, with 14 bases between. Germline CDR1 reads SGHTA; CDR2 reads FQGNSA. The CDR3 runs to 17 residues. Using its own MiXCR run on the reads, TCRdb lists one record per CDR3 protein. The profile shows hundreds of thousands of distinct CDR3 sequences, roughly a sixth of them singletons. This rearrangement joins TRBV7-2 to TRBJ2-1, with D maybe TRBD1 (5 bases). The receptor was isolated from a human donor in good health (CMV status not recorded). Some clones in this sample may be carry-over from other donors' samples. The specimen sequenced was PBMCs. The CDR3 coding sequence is TGTGCCAGCAGCTTACCGCAAGGGGTCGCCTCCTACAATGAGCAGTTCTTC. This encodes CASSLPQGVASYNEQFF. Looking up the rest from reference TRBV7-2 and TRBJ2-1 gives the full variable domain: GAGVSQSPSNKVTEKGKDVELRCDPISGHTALYWYRQSLGQGLEFLIYFQGNSAPDKSGLPSDRFSAERTGGSVSTLTIQRTQQEDSAVYLCASSLPQGVASYNEQFFGPGTRLTVL.